Listed below are T cell receptor beta chains from one sample, sequenced in a study of spatial heterogeneity in lung cancer. TCRdb redid the calling of the 5' RACE reads with MiXCR, one entry per CDR3 protein. The sample contains about 23,000 distinct CDR3 sequences, around 4.7% of which appear only once. The specimen was PBMCs, collected at surgery. Receptors originate from a male donor with early-stage non-small cell lung cancer. CDR3s include the opening cysteine and the closing phenylalanine or tryptophan. The D gene is left open where the match is weak. The size entry is marked missing in some rows and otherwise reads once, few, many or a size class.

v_call: TRBV9; j_call: TRBJ1-2; d_call: -; clone_size: -; cdr3_aa: CASSLDSAYGYTF; cdr3_nt: TGTGCCAGCAGCCTCGACAGCGCCTATGGCTACACCTTC
v_call: TRBV29-1; j_call: TRBJ2-2; d_call: TRBD1; clone_size: many; cdr3_aa: CSAGTGVNTGELFF; cdr3_nt: TGCAGCGCAGGGACAGGCGTGAACACCGGGGAGCTGTTTTTT
v_call: TRBV6-5; j_call: TRBJ1-5; d_call: TRBD1; clone_size: many; cdr3_aa: CASRGQGQGQPQHF; cdr3_nt: TGTGCCAGCAGGGGCCAGGGACAGGGCCAGCCCCAGCATTTT
v_call: TRBV6-1; j_call: TRBJ2-1; d_call: -; clone_size: many; cdr3_aa: CASSEVNYGGEQFF; cdr3_nt: TGTGCCAGCAGTGAAGTCAACTATGGGGGTGAGCAGTTCTTC
v_call: TRBV6-6; j_call: TRBJ1-6; d_call: -; clone_size: few; cdr3_aa: CASSYGEGSPLHF; cdr3_nt: TGTGCCAGCAGTTACGGAGAAGGGTCACCCCTCCACTTT
v_call: TRBV6-5; j_call: TRBJ2-7; d_call: TRBD2; clone_size: many; cdr3_aa: CASSYSFGGAYEQYF; cdr3_nt: TGTGCCAGCAGTTACTCGTTCGGGGGGGCCTACGAGCAGTACTTC
v_call: TRBV27; j_call: TRBJ1-6; d_call: -; clone_size: few; cdr3_aa: CASSLNRANSPLHF; cdr3_nt: TGTGCCAGCAGTCTCAACAGGGCTAATTCACCCCTCCACTTT
v_call: TRBV7-2; j_call: TRBJ2-3; d_call: TRBD1; clone_size: many; cdr3_aa: CASSPRQGSTDTQYF; cdr3_nt: TGTGCCAGCAGCCCTCGACAGGGGAGCACAGATACGCAGTATTTT
v_call: TRBV30; j_call: TRBJ2-2; d_call: -; clone_size: many; cdr3_aa: CAWSARGLTGELFF; cdr3_nt: TGTGCCTGGAGTGCCCGGGGACTCACCGGGGAGCTGTTTTTT
v_call: TRBV19; j_call: TRBJ2-5; d_call: TRBD2; clone_size: many; cdr3_aa: CASSMGLAGDRETQYF; cdr3_nt: TGTGCCAGTAGTATGGGACTAGCGGGCGACAGAGAGACCCAGTACTTC
v_call: TRBV28; j_call: TRBJ2-5; d_call: TRBD2; clone_size: many; cdr3_aa: CASSPGLAAGTQYF; cdr3_nt: TGTGCCAGCAGTCCCGGACTAGCGGCGGGGACCCAGTACTTC
v_call: TRBV12-3/TRBV12-4; j_call: TRBJ2-3; d_call: -; clone_size: many; cdr3_aa: CAAGDGTDTQYF; cdr3_nt: TGTGCCGCCGGGGACGGGACAGATACGCAGTATTTT
v_call: TRBV18; j_call: TRBJ2-7; d_call: TRBD1; clone_size: -; cdr3_aa: CASSPDRPFYEQYF; cdr3_nt: TGTGCCAGCTCACCGGACAGGCCCTTCTACGAGCAGTACTTC
v_call: TRBV5-1; j_call: TRBJ2-2; d_call: -; clone_size: many; cdr3_aa: CASSFLAVNTGELFF; cdr3_nt: TGCGCCAGCAGCTTTCTTGCGGTTAACACCGGGGAGCTGTTTTTT
v_call: TRBV9; j_call: TRBJ1-1; d_call: -; clone_size: -; cdr3_aa: CASSIVTGRAEAFF; cdr3_nt: TGTGCCAGCAGCATAGTCACGGGGAGGGCTGAAGCTTTCTTT
v_call: TRBV7-6; j_call: TRBJ2-5; d_call: -; clone_size: many; cdr3_aa: CASSLGGGGRGTQYF; cdr3_nt: TGTGCCAGCAGCTTAGGAGGAGGGGGCAGGGGGACCCAGTACTTC
v_call: TRBV7-7; j_call: TRBJ1-6; d_call: -; clone_size: many; cdr3_aa: CASSHQPNSPLHF; cdr3_nt: TGTGCCAGCAGCCATCAACCTAATTCACCCCTCCACTTT
v_call: TRBV5-1; j_call: TRBJ2-1; d_call: -; clone_size: many; cdr3_aa: CASSLDVGNSYNEQFF; cdr3_nt: TGCGCCAGCAGCTTGGATGTCGGGAATTCCTACAATGAGCAGTTCTTC
v_call: TRBV5-1; j_call: TRBJ2-7; d_call: TRBD1; clone_size: many; cdr3_aa: CASSFAGTASYEQYF; cdr3_nt: TGCGCCAGCAGCTTCGCCGGGACAGCCTCCTACGAGCAGTACTTC
v_call: TRBV3-1; j_call: TRBJ2-7; d_call: TRBD1; clone_size: -; cdr3_aa: CASSQTTGWRHEQYF; cdr3_nt: TGTGCCAGCAGCCAAACGACAGGGTGGCGCCACGAGCAGTACTTC
v_call: TRBV6-6; j_call: TRBJ2-6; d_call: -; clone_size: many; cdr3_aa: CASSLNVLTF; cdr3_nt: TGTGCCAGCAGCCTCAACGTCCTGACTTTC
v_call: TRBV6-6; j_call: TRBJ1-2; d_call: -; clone_size: many; cdr3_aa: CASSSQQGNYGYTF; cdr3_nt: TGTGCCAGCAGTTCACAACAGGGCAACTATGGCTACACCTTC
v_call: TRBV28; j_call: TRBJ2-3; d_call: TRBD2; clone_size: -; cdr3_aa: CASSPGQGLAGDTQYF; cdr3_nt: TGTGCCAGCAGTCCGGGACAGGGACTAGCGGGAGATACGCAGTATTTT
v_call: TRBV7-2; j_call: TRBJ2-1; d_call: -; clone_size: medium-sized; cdr3_aa: CASSLLRLRSGEQFF; cdr3_nt: TGTGCCAGCAGCTTACTGAGACTACGGTCAGGTGAGCAGTTCTTC
v_call: TRBV7-2; j_call: TRBJ2-6; d_call: -; clone_size: many; cdr3_aa: CASSLTGVSGANVLTF; cdr3_nt: TGTGCCAGCAGCCTAACGGGGGTTTCTGGGGCCAACGTCCTGACTTTC
v_call: TRBV30; j_call: TRBJ2-5; d_call: -; clone_size: many; cdr3_aa: CAWSPYQETQYF; cdr3_nt: TGTGCCTGGAGTCCCTACCAAGAGACCCAGTACTTC
v_call: TRBV4-2; j_call: TRBJ1-3; d_call: TRBD1; clone_size: many; cdr3_aa: CASSQDPGQGFGNTIYF; cdr3_nt: TGTGCCAGCAGCCAAGATCCGGGACAGGGTTTTGGAAACACCATATATTTT
v_call: TRBV5-1; j_call: TRBJ2-1; d_call: -; clone_size: many; cdr3_aa: CASSLENEQFF; cdr3_nt: TGCGCCAGCAGCTTGGAGAATGAGCAGTTCTTC
v_call: TRBV6-5; j_call: TRBJ2-3; d_call: -; clone_size: medium-sized; cdr3_aa: CASKMSGHSTDTQYF; cdr3_nt: TGTGCCAGCAAGATGAGCGGGCATAGCACAGATACGCAGTATTTT
v_call: TRBV20-1; j_call: TRBJ2-2; d_call: TRBD1; clone_size: many; cdr3_aa: CSARGGRGQSNTGELFF; cdr3_nt: TGCAGTGCTAGAGGTGGACGGGGACAGTCAAACACCGGGGAGCTGTTTTTT
v_call: TRBV28; j_call: TRBJ2-7; d_call: -; clone_size: many; cdr3_aa: CASSLSGQGGDEQYF; cdr3_nt: TGTGCCAGCAGTTTATCCGGACAGGGAGGGGACGAGCAGTACTTC
v_call: TRBV12-3/TRBV12-4; j_call: TRBJ2-2; d_call: TRBD2; clone_size: many; cdr3_aa: CASRSGTSDDGELFF; cdr3_nt: TGTGCCAGCCGCTCCGGGACTAGCGATGACGGGGAGCTGTTTTTT
v_call: TRBV7-3; j_call: TRBJ2-1; d_call: TRBD1; clone_size: many; cdr3_aa: CASSPKGGQRGNEQFF; cdr3_nt: TGTGCCAGCAGCCCCAAAGGGGGCCAGCGAGGCAATGAGCAGTTCTTC
v_call: TRBV6-5; j_call: TRBJ1-2; d_call: TRBD1; clone_size: many; cdr3_aa: CASTGQVKGGYTF; cdr3_nt: TGTGCCAGCACCGGACAGGTGAAGGGTGGCTACACCTTC
v_call: TRBV10-1; j_call: TRBJ1-5; d_call: -; clone_size: many; cdr3_aa: CASSASNQPQHF; cdr3_nt: TGCGCCAGCAGTGCAAGCAATCAGCCCCAGCATTTT
v_call: TRBV28; j_call: TRBJ2-7; d_call: -; clone_size: many; cdr3_aa: CASSLSASQAYEQYF; cdr3_nt: TGTGCCAGCAGTTTAAGTGCTTCGCAGGCCTACGAGCAGTACTTC
v_call: TRBV30; j_call: TRBJ2-3; d_call: TRBD2; clone_size: many; cdr3_aa: CAWSVQAGVPTDTQYF; cdr3_nt: TGTGCCTGGAGTGTACAAGCGGGAGTCCCCACAGATACGCAGTATTTT
v_call: TRBV12-3/TRBV12-4; j_call: TRBJ2-7; d_call: TRBD1; clone_size: many; cdr3_aa: CASSSGTGMSEQYF; cdr3_nt: TGTGCCAGCAGTTCCGGGACAGGGATGTCCGAGCAGTACTTC
v_call: TRBV3-1; j_call: TRBJ2-2; d_call: -; clone_size: many; cdr3_aa: CASSLHTGELFF; cdr3_nt: TGTGCCAGCAGTTTACACACCGGGGAGCTGTTTTTT
v_call: TRBV6-5; j_call: TRBJ2-7; d_call: -; clone_size: many; cdr3_aa: CASRRLSGDYEQYF; cdr3_nt: TGTGCCAGCAGACGACTATCGGGAGACTACGAGCAGTACTTC
v_call: TRBV5-1; j_call: TRBJ2-1; d_call: -; clone_size: many; cdr3_aa: CASSPQSADNEQFF; cdr3_nt: TGCGCCAGCAGTCCCCAGAGCGCCGACAATGAGCAGTTCTTC
v_call: TRBV10-3; j_call: TRBJ2-3; d_call: TRBD2; clone_size: many; cdr3_aa: CAISTTSGTTDTQYF; cdr3_nt: TGTGCCATCAGCACTACTAGCGGGACTACAGATACGCAGTATTTT
v_call: TRBV6-2/TRBV6-3; j_call: TRBJ2-1; d_call: TRBD2; clone_size: many; cdr3_aa: CASSRLAGGYNEQFF; cdr3_nt: TGTGCCAGCAGTAGACTAGCGGGGGGCTACAATGAGCAGTTCTTC
v_call: TRBV6-1; j_call: TRBJ2-2; d_call: TRBD2; clone_size: -; cdr3_aa: CASSSRLAGTTGELFF; cdr3_nt: TGTGCCAGCAGTTCCCGACTAGCGGGGACGACCGGGGAGCTGTTTTTT
v_call: TRBV7-9; j_call: TRBJ1-5; d_call: -; clone_size: medium-sized; cdr3_aa: CASSFGDQPQHF; cdr3_nt: TGTGCCAGCAGCTTCGGGGATCAGCCCCAGCATTTT
v_call: TRBV7-9; j_call: TRBJ1-2; d_call: -; clone_size: -; cdr3_aa: CASSDDSYGYTF; cdr3_nt: TGTGCCAGCAGCGACGACAGCTATGGCTACACCTTC
v_call: TRBV5-1; j_call: TRBJ2-2; d_call: TRBD1; clone_size: many; cdr3_aa: CASSARTGNTGELFF; cdr3_nt: TGCGCCAGCAGCGCCCGGACAGGGAACACCGGGGAGCTGTTTTTT
v_call: TRBV4-1; j_call: TRBJ1-5; d_call: -; clone_size: many; cdr3_aa: CASSQVGDSNQPQHF; cdr3_nt: TGCGCCAGCAGCCAAGTTGGGGATAGCAATCAGCCCCAGCATTTT
v_call: TRBV27; j_call: TRBJ2-1; d_call: TRBD2; clone_size: many; cdr3_aa: CASRKLGLADYNEQFF; cdr3_nt: TGTGCCAGCCGAAAACTGGGACTAGCGGACTACAATGAGCAGTTCTTC
v_call: TRBV5-1; j_call: TRBJ1-2; d_call: -; clone_size: many; cdr3_aa: CASSLDWDKGYTF; cdr3_nt: TGCGCCAGCAGCTTGGACTGGGACAAGGGCTACACCTTC
v_call: TRBV29-1; j_call: TRBJ1-1; d_call: -; clone_size: many; cdr3_aa: CSVSSALNTEAFF; cdr3_nt: TGCAGCGTTTCGTCGGCCCTGAACACTGAAGCTTTCTTT